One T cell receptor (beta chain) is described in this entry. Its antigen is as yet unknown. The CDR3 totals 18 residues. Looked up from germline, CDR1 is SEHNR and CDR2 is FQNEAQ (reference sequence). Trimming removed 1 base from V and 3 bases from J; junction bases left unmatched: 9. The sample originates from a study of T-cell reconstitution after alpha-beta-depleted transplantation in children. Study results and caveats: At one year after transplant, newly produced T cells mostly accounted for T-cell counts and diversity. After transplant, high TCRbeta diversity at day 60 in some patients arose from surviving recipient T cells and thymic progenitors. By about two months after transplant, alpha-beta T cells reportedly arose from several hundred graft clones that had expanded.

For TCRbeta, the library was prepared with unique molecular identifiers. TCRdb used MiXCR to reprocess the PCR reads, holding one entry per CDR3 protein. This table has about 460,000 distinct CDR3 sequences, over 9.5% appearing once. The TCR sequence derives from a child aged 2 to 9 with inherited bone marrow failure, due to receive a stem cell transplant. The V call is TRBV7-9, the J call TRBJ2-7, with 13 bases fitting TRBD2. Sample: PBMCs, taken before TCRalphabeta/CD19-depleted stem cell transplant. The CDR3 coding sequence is TGTGCCAGCAGCTTAGGGACTAGCGGGAGTTTCCCCGGCTACGAGCAGTACTTC. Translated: CASSLGTSGSFPGYEQYF. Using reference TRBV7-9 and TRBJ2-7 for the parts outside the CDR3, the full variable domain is DTGVSQNPRHKITKRGQNVTFRCDPISEHNRLYWYRQTLGQGPEFLTYFQNEAQLEKSRLLSDRFSAERPKGSFSTLEIQRTEQGDSAMYLCASSLGTSGSFPGYEQYFGPGTRLTVT.